This T cell receptor (beta chain) was found in a study of cytomegalovirus exposure and HLA in healthy donors. Amplification used 60 Vbeta primers and 13 Jbeta primers. TCRdb's table, derived via immunoSEQ multiplex PCR, lists solely in-frame clones and lacks some. Of fewer than 100,000 clones listed, roughly 80% are singletons. Comment on this clone: The antigen is unknown.

The study's findings and limits: A later analysis found that most CMV-associated TCR beta chains appeared HLA-restricted.

This TCR was sampled from a man aged 40-55 years in good health and CMV-seropositive. The sequencing input was PBMCs.

CDR3 coding DNA: TGTGCCAGCAGTATCGTCTCAGGCGAGCAGTACTTC. Amino acid sequence: CASSIVSGEQYF. The chain uses TRBV6-6 and TRBJ2-7, with no clear D. Germline values: CDR1 MNHNY, CDR2 SVGAGI (reference sequence). Trimming removed 5 bases at V and 6 bases at J, with 11 bases between. This CDR3 has 12 amino acids.